This paragraph reports one TCR beta chain. A second PCR, run for about 7 to 11 cycles, used a sample-barcoded 5' primer plus a J-beta primer mix. TCRdb called the 5' RACE reads again in MiXCR, with one record for every CDR3 protein. The sample lists about 730,000 distinct CDR3 sequences, 43% seen once, with around a fifth in the top ten. V lost 3 bases and J 10 bases, leaving 22 bases between the germline ends. Per germline, CDR1 DFQATT and CDR2 SNEGSKA (reference sequence). The CDR3 sequence is 16 residues long. These data originate in a study of blood T cells in healthy people across ages. The sequence derives from a woman aged 60-75 years in good health. The chain couples TRBV20-1 to TRBJ1-6, with D possibly TRBD1 on 6 matching bases. The sample consisted of blood. The CDR3 DNA sequence: TGCAGTGCTAGTCTAGGGGGAAATGGGGAGAGATCACCCCTCCACTTT. Translation gives CSASLGGNGERSPLHF.